The rows below give T cell receptor beta chains drawn from one sample of a study of T cells in localized non-small cell lung cancer. Profiled with immunoSEQ multiplex PCR; TCRdb holds only in-frame clones, not every one. The sample consists of 35,000 to 50,000 clones, about 91% of them appearing once. Sequences were derived from PBMCs, sampled before any cancer treatment. These receptors were collected from a woman between 35 and 70 years old with stage II lung adenocarcinoma. The CDR3 runs from the conserved cysteine through the conserved F or W.

v_gene	j_gene	CDR3aa
TRBV29-1	TRBJ1-1	CSAPGQGNPEAFF
TRBV18	TRBJ1-2	CASSPEDMGGYTF
TRBV6-5	TRBJ2-7	CASSPDRELYF
TRBV7-9	TRBJ2-3	CASSSGEILGSDTQYF
TRBV28	TRBJ2-1	CASSSVAGESYNEQFF
TRBV5-4	TRBJ1-1	CASSLGGASRVGEAFF
TRBV28	TRBJ2-4	CASSLKGSGNIQYF
TRBV11-2	TRBJ1-5	CASSPGTNQPQHF
TRBV28	TRBJ1-4	CASSSWSAGGAAVPIVGKLFF
TRBV5-6	TRBJ1-4	CASSFQVGYLAREKLFF
TRBV5-5	TRBJ1-5	CASSLDRGTNQPQHF
TRBV18	TRBJ2-3	CASSPLGTSGGMDTQYF
TRBV28	TRBJ1-1	CASLDRGNTEAFF
TRBV11-3	TRBJ1-2	CASSPGRPVLVNYGYTF
TRBV5-4	TRBJ2-2	CASSHPGQGARTGELFF
TRBV14	TRBJ1-3	CASSHSQDTIYF
TRBV9	TRBJ1-5	CASSAKGDPNQPQHF
TRBV5-6	TRBJ2-7	CASSLGRGAKQYF
TRBV19	TRBJ1-5	CASTLRLGNSLNQPQHF
TRBV2	TRBJ1-5	CASRDRRQGEKQPQHF
TRBV27	TRBJ1-1	CASSLYFATVTAEAFF
TRBV19	TRBJ1-6	CASSTRQGNSPLHF
TRBV5-1	TRBJ2-5	CASSTNDGLETQYF
TRBV30	TRBJ1-5	CAWSVGQINQPQHF
TRBV18	TRBJ2-2	CASSPQGTGPGELFF
TRBV10-1	TRBJ2-7	CASSERQGGEQYF
TRBV19	TRBJ1-4	CASRDGATNEKLFF
TRBV6-5	TRBJ1-3	CASSSGGSGNTIYF
TRBV27	TRBJ1-5	CASSPVLGQTNQPQHF
TRBV4-1	TRBJ1-1	CASSGLGQSNTEAFF
TRBV10-3	TRBJ2-5	CAISESKAGAYQETQYF
TRBV7-9	TRBJ2-3	CASSLESDTQYF
TRBV15	TRBJ1-4	CATKGQAFDEKLFF
TRBV28	TRBJ2-3	CAIDGDVGDTQYF
TRBV5-4	TRBJ2-4	CASSPAGGKNIQYF
TRBV6-5	TRBJ2-7	CASTSEITYEQYF
TRBV4-1	TRBJ2-1	CASSQGLLQLF
TRBV11-2	TRBJ2-2	CASSPFSGRNTGELFF
TRBV7-2	TRBJ1-5	CASSFQTFNQPQHF
TRBV5-1	TRBJ2-7	CASSLSTGYEQYF
TRBV28	TRBJ2-7	CASSRLAGPYEQYF
TRBV6-5	TRBJ1-6	CASRGQENSPLHF
TRBV5-8	TRBJ2-7	CASSLLADSYEQYF
TRBV5-4	TRBJ2-1	CASSPRTLPNEQFF
TRBV29-1	TRBJ2-2	CSVVRQGHTGELFF
TRBV10-1	-	CASSEGSSNSYEQYF
TRBV27	TRBJ2-7	CARGIDSPQSYEQYF
TRBV6-6	TRBJ2-7	CASKAREVYEQYF
TRBV19	TRBJ1-1	CASSMPAGGNTEAFF
TRBV7-2	TRBJ2-3	CASSRTSVSTDTQYF
TRBV11-2	TRBJ2-2	CASSFNSRELNTGELFF
TRBV19	TRBJ1-4	CASRPQPRRNEKLFF
TRBV28	TRBJ2-6	CASMASGANVLTF
TRBV29-1	TRBJ2-5	CSVDRGLETQYF
TRBV5-6	TRBJ2-3	CASSLGATSTDTQYF
TRBV18	TRBJ1-5	CASSPEQGNQPQHF
TRBV7-9	TRBJ1-2	CASSFGQGSYGYTF
TRBV5-1	TRBJ1-1	CASSLEWGAHTEAFF
TRBV6-6	TRBJ2-7	CASRKGTSGIYEQYF
TRBV9	TRBJ2-1	CASGGPPPNNEQFF